This T cell receptor (beta chain) was profiled in a study of T cell repertoires in cytomegalovirus infection. Germline CDR1 and CDR2: SGHNT and YYREEE (reference sequence). V lost 2 bases to trimming and J lost 0 bases, with 11 bases between them. This CDR3 is built from 15 residues. Regarding this clonotype: Its antigen is undetermined.

Study-wide findings and caveats: Based on cumulative public TCR beta family frequency, carriers of CMV plus the relevant HLA were identified. The response measured ex vivo was dominated by TCR beta clonotypes (HLA-C-restricted and CMV-specific).

TCRdb re-analysed the reads in MiXCR, keeping a single row per CDR3 protein. This table has hundreds of thousands of distinct CDR3 sequences, roughly 31% appearing once. This TCR came from a human donor in good health (CMV status not recorded). Some clones in this sample may be carry-over from other donors' samples. Material: cultured CD8+ T cells from PBMCs, obtained from culture after CMV antigen stimulation. This sequence joins TRBV5-4 and TRBJ1-2, with D hard to call. The CDR3 spells CASSLAVLANYGYTF. CDR3 DNA: TGTGCCAGCAGCTTAGCCGTGTTAGCTAACTATGGCTACACCTTC.